The entry below describes one TCR beta chain. The sample belongs to a study of blood T cell repertoires in COVID-19. Trimming removed 1 base from V and 6 bases from J; junction bases left unmatched: 8. This CDR3 spans 16 amino acids. CDR1 and CDR2 from the germline V gene are SGHDT and YYEEEE. Assignment of participants to cohorts was predicated upon participant-reported clinical history. What the recovered Cohort 3 donors had was two negative PCRs, clearance, or symptom resolution. The repertoire was sequenced with immunoSEQ multiplex PCR; TCRdb's copy has only in-frame clones and lacks some. The sample lists about 260,000 clones; more than 80% were seen once.

J is TRBJ1-3 and V is TRBV5-6; 9 bases are shared with TRBD1. This clonotype originated in a woman aged 18-30 years who had recovered from COVID-19. Sequenced input: PBMCs or T cells enriched from blood (not recorded which). DNA for the CDR3: TGTGCCAGCAGCTTGCGACGGGACAGGGCGGCAAACACCATATATTTT. Translated, it gives CASSLRRDRAANTIYF.